Listed below are T cell receptor beta chains from one sample, sequenced in a study of radiotherapy plus CTLA-4 blockade in lung cancer. Assay used: immunoSEQ multiplex PCR; TCRdb lists only in-frame clones, some missing. The sample carries about 51,000 clones, around 79% recorded once. The sample in question was peripheral blood, obtained from a patient treated with radiotherapy plus ipilimumab. These receptors were collected from a human donor with non-small cell lung cancer whose response to radiotherapy plus ipilimumab could not be evaluated. CDR3s include the opening cysteine and the closing phenylalanine or tryptophan. The D gene is left open where the match is weak. The size entry is marked missing in some rows and otherwise reads once, few, many or a size class.

clone size: .
J gene: TRBJ1-1
V gene: TRBV28
D gene: TRBD1
CDR3 protein: CASRFDRGFLNTEAFF
CDR3 DNA: TGTGCCAGCAGATTCGACAGGGGGTTTTTGAACACTGAAGCTTTCTTT

clone size: .
J gene: TRBJ2-7
V gene: TRBV7-2
D gene: TRBD1
CDR3 protein: CASIKTGVNSYEQYF
CDR3 DNA: TGTGCCAGCATCAAGACAGGGGTGAACTCCTACGAGCAGTACTTC

clone size: .
J gene: TRBJ2-2
V gene: TRBV5-1
D gene: TRBD2
CDR3 protein: CASSFTLAGDGGGELFF
CDR3 DNA: TGCGCCAGCAGCTTTACGCTAGCGGGGGACGGTGGCGGGGAGCTGTTTTTT

clone size: .
J gene: TRBJ2-7
V gene: TRBV29-1
D gene: TRBD1
CDR3 protein: CSGRGQSSYEQYF
CDR3 DNA: TGCAGCGGCCGGGGACAGAGCTCCTACGAGCAGTACTTC

clone size: few
J gene: TRBJ1-2
V gene: TRBV28
D gene: .
CDR3 protein: CASSLRAYGYTF
CDR3 DNA: TGTGCCAGCAGTTTAAGAGCCTATGGCTACACCTTC

clone size: .
J gene: TRBJ2-2
V gene: TRBV7-2
D gene: .
CDR3 protein: CASSPQRFAGTGELFF
CDR3 DNA: TGTGCCAGCAGCCCCCAAAGGTTCGCGGGGACCGGGGAGCTGTTTTTT

clone size: .
J gene: TRBJ1-4
V gene: TRBV6-1
D gene: .
CDR3 protein: CASSESNRAFATNEKLFF
CDR3 DNA: TGTGCCAGCAGTGAAAGCAACCGCGCCTTTGCAACTAATGAAAAACTGTTTTTT

clone size: few
J gene: TRBJ2-2
V gene: TRBV7-2
D gene: .
CDR3 protein: CASSLRPSGELFF
CDR3 DNA: TGTGCCAGCAGCTTACGTCCCTCCGGGGAGCTGTTTTTT

clone size: few
J gene: TRBJ2-7
V gene: TRBV4-2
D gene: TRBD2
CDR3 protein: CASSKGLADTYEQYF
CDR3 DNA: TGTGCCAGCAGCAAAGGACTAGCGGATACCTACGAGCAGTACTTC

clone size: .
J gene: TRBJ1-6
V gene: TRBV28
D gene: .
CDR3 protein: CASSLPPYGRSSYNSPLHF
CDR3 DNA: TGTGCCAGCAGTTTACCGCCATACGGGAGGAGCTCCTATAATTCCCCCCTCCACTTT

clone size: .
J gene: TRBJ1-1
V gene: TRBV25-1
D gene: TRBD1
CDR3 protein: CASREQTGDTEAFF
CDR3 DNA: TGTGCCAGCAGAGAACAGACAGGGGACACTGAAGCTTTCTTT

clone size: .
J gene: TRBJ2-5
V gene: TRBV7-7
D gene: .
CDR3 protein: CASSLAGGRSETQYF
CDR3 DNA: TGTGCTAGCAGCTTAGCCGGGGGACGGTCGGAGACCCAGTACTTC

clone size: .
J gene: TRBJ2-7
V gene: TRBV29-1
D gene: TRBD2
CDR3 protein: CSVSTGGTRSYEQYF
CDR3 DNA: TGCAGCGTTAGTACGGGGGGGACCCGCTCCTACGAGCAGTACTTC

clone size: .
J gene: TRBJ2-7
V gene: TRBV28
D gene: .
CDR3 protein: CASALNEQYF
CDR3 DNA: TGTGCCAGCGCGTTAAACGAGCAGTACTTC

clone size: .
J gene: TRBJ2-3
V gene: TRBV5-1
D gene: TRBD2
CDR3 protein: CASSTQLATTSGATDTQYF
CDR3 DNA: TGCGCCAGCAGCACCCAGTTGGCGACGACTAGCGGGGCAACAGATACGCAGTATTTT

clone size: once
J gene: TRBJ1-5
V gene: TRBV11-2
D gene: .
CDR3 protein: CASSLEPGPQHF
CDR3 DNA: TGTGCCAGCAGCTTAGAACCGGGACCCCAGCATTTT

clone size: .
J gene: TRBJ2-3
V gene: TRBV2
D gene: .
CDR3 protein: CASRSTSSDTQYF
CDR3 DNA: TGTGCCAGCAGATCTACTAGTTCAGATACGCAGTATTTT

clone size: .
J gene: TRBJ1-5
V gene: TRBV7-2
D gene: .
CDR3 protein: CASSLARTSNQPQHF
CDR3 DNA: TGTGCCAGCAGCTTAGCCCGGACAAGCAATCAGCCCCAGCATTTT

clone size: once
J gene: TRBJ2-1
V gene: TRBV9
D gene: .
CDR3 protein: CASSAIYNEQFF
CDR3 DNA: TGTGCCAGCAGCGCAATTTACAATGAGCAGTTCTTC

clone size: .
J gene: TRBJ1-1
V gene: TRBV29-1
D gene: .
CDR3 protein: CSVRELYTEAFF
CDR3 DNA: TGCAGCGTTCGGGAACTATACACTGAAGCTTTCTTT

clone size: .
J gene: TRBJ2-3
V gene: TRBV9
D gene: TRBD1
CDR3 protein: CASSAGTGFRTDTQYF
CDR3 DNA: TGTGCCAGCAGCGCCGGGACAGGTTTCCGCACAGATACGCAGTATTTT

clone size: .
J gene: TRBJ1-1
V gene: TRBV5-1
D gene: TRBD1
CDR3 protein: CASSGDRLNTEAFF
CDR3 DNA: TGCGCCAGCAGCGGGGACAGGTTGAACACTGAAGCTTTCTTT

clone size: few
J gene: TRBJ2-7
V gene: TRBV19
D gene: .
CDR3 protein: CASSTTGEQYF
CDR3 DNA: TGTGCCAGTAGTACGACGGGAGAGCAGTACTTC

clone size: .
J gene: TRBJ1-2
V gene: TRBV27
D gene: .
CDR3 protein: CASSPLRGSNYGYTF
CDR3 DNA: TGTGCCAGCAGTCCGTTAAGGGGGAGTAACTATGGCTACACCTTC

clone size: few
J gene: TRBJ2-7
V gene: TRBV19
D gene: TRBD1
CDR3 protein: CASSNGQVNEQYF
CDR3 DNA: TGTGCCAGTAGCAACGGACAGGTCAACGAGCAGTACTTC

clone size: .
J gene: TRBJ1-1
V gene: TRBV7-2
D gene: .
CDR3 protein: CASSLALEETEAFF
CDR3 DNA: TGTGCCAGCAGCTTAGCCCTTGAGGAAACTGAAGCTTTCTTT

clone size: .
J gene: TRBJ2-7
V gene: TRBV7-2
D gene: .
CDR3 protein: CASSFARSHEQYF
CDR3 DNA: TGTGCCAGCAGCTTCGCTCGTAGCCACGAGCAGTACTTC

clone size: .
J gene: TRBJ2-7
V gene: TRBV7-8
D gene: .
CDR3 protein: CASSTKWGVSYEQYF
CDR3 DNA: TGTGCCAGCAGCACCAAGTGGGGGGTTTCCTACGAGCAGTACTTC

clone size: once
J gene: TRBJ2-7
V gene: TRBV30
D gene: TRBD1
CDR3 protein: CAWSDNRGRPEQYF
CDR3 DNA: TGTGCCTGGAGTGACAACAGGGGGCGGCCCGAGCAGTACTTC

clone size: few
J gene: TRBJ2-1
V gene: TRBV12-5
D gene: TRBD2
CDR3 protein: CASGLGTAGGPINEQFF
CDR3 DNA: TGTGCTAGTGGTTTGGGAACAGCGGGAGGGCCGATCAATGAGCAGTTCTTC

clone size: medium-sized
J gene: TRBJ1-1
V gene: TRBV6-5
D gene: .
CDR3 protein: CASSYSKQGNTEAFF
CDR3 DNA: TGTGCCAGCAGTTACTCTAAACAGGGGAACACTGAAGCTTTCTTT

clone size: .
J gene: TRBJ2-3
V gene: TRBV2
D gene: TRBD2
CDR3 protein: CASKRTSGGTDTQYF
CDR3 DNA: TGTGCCAGCAAAAGGACTAGCGGGGGTACAGATACGCAGTATTTT

clone size: .
J gene: TRBJ2-5
V gene: TRBV7-8
D gene: TRBD1
CDR3 protein: CASSLRIRDRQETQYF
CDR3 DNA: TGTGCCAGCAGCTTACGGATCAGGGACAGGCAAGAGACCCAGTACTTC

clone size: .
J gene: TRBJ2-7
V gene: TRBV7-9
D gene: .
CDR3 protein: CASSLVSSSGATYEQYF
CDR3 DNA: TGTGCCAGCAGCTTAGTTAGTTCTTCAGGGGCCACCTACGAGCAGTACTTC

clone size: .
J gene: TRBJ2-5
V gene: TRBV9
D gene: TRBD2
CDR3 protein: CASSVGGLAGEQETQYF
CDR3 DNA: TGTGCCAGCAGCGTAGGAGGACTAGCGGGGGAACAAGAGACCCAGTACTTC

clone size: .
J gene: TRBJ2-3
V gene: TRBV2
D gene: .
CDR3 protein: CASRATRLGTDTQYF
CDR3 DNA: TGTGCCAGCAGGGCCACTAGGTTAGGCACAGATACGCAGTATTTT

clone size: few
J gene: TRBJ1-4
V gene: TRBV18
D gene: TRBD1
CDR3 protein: CASSSRDREDLFF
CDR3 DNA: TGTGCCAGCTCGTCCCGGGACAGGGAGGATTTGTTTTTT

clone size: .
J gene: TRBJ2-1
V gene: TRBV4-3
D gene: TRBD2
CDR3 protein: CASSQATSETSYNEQFF
CDR3 DNA: TGCGCCAGCAGCCAGGCCACTAGCGAAACCTCCTACAATGAGCAGTTCTTC